A selection of T cell receptor beta chains follows, all from one sample in a study of sequential checkpoint blockade in melanoma. TCRdb's table, derived via immunoSEQ multiplex PCR, lists solely in-frame clones and lacks some. The repertoire has roughly 9,100 clones, about 88% of them found once; the top ten carry roughly 15%. The material sequenced was CD8+ T cells sorted from blood (inferred from file names), taken from a patient given nivolumab and ipilimumab in sequence. Receptor source: a human donor with melanoma. The CDR3 runs from the conserved cysteine through the conserved F or W. The D gene is left open where the match is weak. Where a row states a size, it is once, few, many or the class of an expanded clone; other rows omit it.

j_call v_call d_call clone_size cdr3_nt cdr3_aa
TRBJ1-2 TRBV2 TRBD1 . TGTGCCAGCAGTGAAGTTTTGGACAGGGATCCCGTCAACTATGGCTACACCTTC CASSEVLDRDPVNYGYTF
TRBJ2-7 TRBV5-1 TRBD2 . TGCGCCAGCAGCTTGGGGGAGGGTTACGAGCAGTACTTC CASSLGEGYEQYF
TRBJ1-2 TRBV9 . . TGTGCCAGCAGCGGGGTGACAGACAACCCTGGCTACACCTTC CASSGVTDNPGYTF
TRBJ2-7 TRBV29-1 . . TGCAGCGTTGAAGATCTCGAGAACTCCTACGAGCAGTACTTC CSVEDLENSYEQYF
TRBJ2-7 TRBV18 . . TGTGCCAGCTCACTAAGGGACTTAGGGGCCGAGCAGTACTTC CASSLRDLGAEQYF
TRBJ2-7 TRBV2 TRBD2 . TGTGCCAGCAGTCCGGCGGGGGAGCGCTTCTCCTACGAGCAGTACTTC CASSPAGERFSYEQYF
TRBJ1-2 TRBV7-3 . . TGTGCCAGCAGCGCGGCGGGAGGGGACTATGGCTACACCTTC CASSAAGGDYGYTF
TRBJ2-7 TRBV9 . . TGTGCCAGCACCGGAGGCGACTCGAGCTCCTACGAGCAGTACTTC CASTGGDSSSYEQYF
TRBJ1-2 TRBV7-9 TRBD1 once TGTGCCAGCAGCTTTGGTTATCGGGACAGTAACTATGGCTACACCTTC CASSFGYRDSNYGYTF
TRBJ1-2 TRBV4-1 . . TGCGCCAGCAGCCAAGCAGGGGATGGCTACACCTTC CASSQAGDGYTF
TRBJ1-2 TRBV4-3 . once TGCGCCAGCAGCCAAGATAGACAGCTCTATGGCTACACCTTC CASSQDRQLYGYTF
TRBJ2-7 TRBV11-2 TRBD1 . TGTGCCAGCAGCCTCGGACAGGGCCCCTACGAGCAGTACTTC CASSLGQGPYEQYF
TRBJ1-2 TRBV2 TRBD1 few TGTGCCAGCAGTTATGGGACAGGGACCGGCTACACCTTC CASSYGTGTGYTF
TRBJ2-1 TRBV5-4 TRBD2 . TGTGCCAGCAGCTTGGCCCCTAGCGGGAGCCATGAGCAGTTCTTC CASSLAPSGSHEQFF
TRBJ2-7 TRBV7-2 TRBD2 once TGTGCCAGCAGCTTAGCTAGCGGGAGTAGGGCCTACGAGCAGTACTTC CASSLASGSRAYEQYF
TRBJ2-7 TRBV28 TRBD1 . TGTGCCAGCAGTTTACAGACGGGACAGGGACACGAGCAGTACTTC CASSLQTGQGHEQYF
TRBJ1-4 TRBV19 . . TGTGCCAGTAGTATTGGAGGAGGGCTCGATGAAAAACTGTTTTTT CASSIGGGLDEKLFF
TRBJ1-1 TRBV28 TRBD1 . TGTGCCAGCAGTCCCTGGACAGGGACGGACACTGAAGCTTTCTTT CASSPWTGTDTEAFF
TRBJ2-7 TRBV7-7 TRBD1 . TGTGCCAGCAGCGCAGGGACAGGGGGCGACGAGCAGTACTTC CASSAGTGGDEQYF
TRBJ1-2 TRBV29-1 . once TGCAGCGTCCTCTCGGGAGGCGGCTATGGCTACACCTTC CSVLSGGGYGYTF
TRBJ1-3 TRBV4-1 . . TGCGCCAGCAGCCAAGATTACGCCGGCTCTGGAAACACCATATATTTT CASSQDYAGSGNTIYF
TRBJ1-2 TRBV7-3 . . TGTGCCAGCAGCCCCATTAGGCGGGCCGTCTATGGCTACACCTTC CASSPIRRAVYGYTF
TRBJ2-3 TRBV11-2 . . TGTGCCAGCAGCTTTACTCGAGATACGCAGTATTTT CASSFTRDTQYF
TRBJ1-3 TRBV12-5 . . TGTGCTAGTGGTTTGGTCGTATTAGACTCCTTTTCTGGAAACACCATATATTTT CASGLVVLDSFSGNTIYF
TRBJ1-2 TRBV10-2 TRBD1 . TGCGCCAGCAGTGAGTCGGGGACAGGAGTCTATGGCTACACCTTC CASSESGTGVYGYTF
TRBJ1-1 TRBV10-3 . once TGTGCCATCAGCCAGGGGTTATACACTGAAGCTTTCTTT CAISQGLYTEAFF
TRBJ1-2 TRBV27 TRBD1 . TGTGCCACCTACCCCGGGACAGGGGGTGGCTACACCTTC CATYPGTGGGYTF
TRBJ1-2 TRBV27 . . TGTGCCAGCAGTTTTTTGTCGGCGGGCTATGGCTACACCTTC CASSFLSAGYGYTF
TRBJ1-5 TRBV27 . . TGTGCCAGCAGTTTAGCAGGGGCTAGCAATCAGCCCCAGCATTTT CASSLAGASNQPQHF
TRBJ2-6 TRBV19 . few TGTGCCAGTAGTCGAAAATCACAAAGTCGGGCCAACGTCCTGACTTTC CASSRKSQSRANVLTF
TRBJ1-3 TRBV9 . . TGTGCCAGCAGCGTAGCAGGGTCTGGAAACACCATATATTTT CASSVAGSGNTIYF
TRBJ2-2 TRBV4-1 TRBD1 . TGCGCCAGCAGCCAAAGGGACAGTCCCGGGGAGCTGTTTTTT CASSQRDSPGELFF
TRBJ1-2 TRBV5-1 . . TGCGCCAGCAGTCCCGCAGCTAACTATGGCTACACCTTC CASSPAANYGYTF
TRBJ2-7 TRBV27 . once TGTGCCAGCAGCACAGGGTTCCTCCGTTACGAGCAGTACTTC CASSTGFLRYEQYF
TRBJ2-7 TRBV19 . . TGTGCCAGTAGGGGAGCGTTGCGGTACGAGCAGTACTTC CASRGALRYEQYF
TRBJ1-3 TRBV28 TRBD1 once TGTGCCAGCAGTTTACGACAGGGGGACGGAAACACCATATATTTT CASSLRQGDGNTIYF
TRBJ1-1 TRBV9 . once TGTGCCAGCAGTCACTACAAAGGACAGTTGAACACTGAAGCTTTCTTT CASSHYKGQLNTEAFF
TRBJ1-3 TRBV7-8 . few TGTGCCAGCAGCTTGGGGGGTAATGGAAACACCATATATTTT CASSLGGNGNTIYF
TRBJ2-7 TRBV5-6 TRBD2 . TGTGCCAGCAGCTTCGGACTAGCGGCCCCCTACGAGCAGTACTTC CASSFGLAAPYEQYF
TRBJ2-7 TRBV28 . . TGTGCCAGCAGCCCCAGGGACTACGAGCAGTACTTC CASSPRDYEQYF
TRBJ1-5 TRBV28 . . TGTGCCACTGCCGCGGGACTCGATAGCAATCAGCCCCAGCATTTT CATAAGLDSNQPQHF
TRBJ1-2 TRBV6-5 . . TGTGCCAGCAGTACAGACAGGCCGGGGTTGGATGGCTACACCTTC CASSTDRPGLDGYTF
TRBJ1-1 TRBV7-9 . . TGTGCCAGCAGCCGATCGGGGTTGAACACTGAAGCTTTCTTT CASSRSGLNTEAFF
TRBJ2-1 TRBV5-6 . . TGTGCCAGCAGCTTGGCCGTGAGACGCCTTGGAGGAGATGAGCAGTTCTTC CASSLAVRRLGGDEQFF
TRBJ2-7 TRBV27 . few TGTGCCAGCAGATCAATACTTTCCTACGAGCAGTACTTC CASRSILSYEQYF